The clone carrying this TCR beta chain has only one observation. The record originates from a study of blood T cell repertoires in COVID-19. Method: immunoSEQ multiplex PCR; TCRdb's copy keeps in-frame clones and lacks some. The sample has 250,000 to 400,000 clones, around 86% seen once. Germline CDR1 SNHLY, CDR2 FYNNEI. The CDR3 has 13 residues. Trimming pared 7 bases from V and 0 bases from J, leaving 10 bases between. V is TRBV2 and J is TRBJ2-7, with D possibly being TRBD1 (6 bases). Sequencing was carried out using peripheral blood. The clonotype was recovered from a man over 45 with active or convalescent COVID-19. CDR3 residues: CASKPDSSYEQYF. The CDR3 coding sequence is TGTGCCAGCAAACCGGACAGCTCCTACGAGCAGTACTTC.